These 19 T cell receptor beta chains were sequenced from one sample in a study of cytomegalovirus exposure and HLA in healthy donors (dated by TCRdb to the late 2010s). Library generation was performed with the immunoSEQ multiplex PCR assay. A mixture of 60 forward primers for TCR Vbeta segments and 13 reverse primers for TCR Jbeta segments was used in the multiplex PCR. TCRdb re-hosts the immuneACCESS table, in-frame sequences only. Its copies lack some clones; in the studies checked, an unresolved V gene accounts for under half of them, and the cause for the rest is not known. Here the sample has 160,000 or so clones; 75% to 90% occur a single time. Approximately 2% of the sample belongs to the ten largest clones. The sequencing input was PBMCs. The receptors originated from a woman under 30 in good health and CMV-seronegative.

The chain links TRBV19 to TRBJ2-3; D call uncertain. V was clipped by 7 bases and J by 1 base, with 12 bases between them. Germline assignment: CDR1 LNHDA and CDR2 SQIVND (reference sequence). This CDR3 is built from 14 residues. CDR3 bases: TGTGCCAGTACGGAGAATCTTGGCACAGATACGCAGTATTTT. It translates to CASTENLGTDTQYF.

The chain is built from TRBV2 and TRBJ1-1; D gene uncertain. The CDR3 totals 12 residues. Germline CDR1 reads SNHLY; CDR2 reads FYNNEI. In DNA, the CDR3 is TGTGCTACGGAGGGCGGGAACACTGAAGCTTTCTTT. This encodes CATEGGNTEAFF.

This chain uses TRBV27 with TRBJ2-5; 8 positions agree with TRBD2. There are 19 residues in the CDR3. Germline lookup yields CDR1 MNHEY and CDR2 SMNVEV (reference sequence). Trimming at V came to 1 base and at J to 2 bases, leaving 15 bases not matched to a gene. This chain's CDR3 is CASSLYPPRLAGYQETQYF. Written as DNA, the CDR3 is TGTGCCAGCAGTTTATACCCTCCAAGGTTAGCGGGGTATCAAGAGACCCAGTACTTC.

This chain joins TRBV4-1 and TRBJ2-1; D is unclear. V was clipped by 2 bases and J by 9 bases, with 11 bases between them. Germline V CDR1 and CDR2: MGHRA, YSYEKL. This CDR3 has 13 amino acids. CDR3 nucleotide sequence: TGCGCCAGCAGCCAAATAGGCGGCAGTGAGCAGTTCTTC. Protein sequence: CASSQIGGSEQFF.

The chain is built from TRBV7-2 and TRBJ2-1, with 11 bases aligning to TRBD2. The germline gives CDR1 SGHTA, CDR2 FQGNSA. This CDR3 has 18 amino acids. J gave up 1 base and V 4 bases, and 9 bases lay outside the gene matches. CDR3 bases: TGTGCCAGCAGCTCAAACCTAGCGGGGGGTAGGTCCTACAATGAGCAGTTCTTC. This encodes CASSSNLAGGRSYNEQFF.

In the case of this clone: Other DNA variants within this sample encode the same CDR3. This chain joins TRBV28 and TRBJ2-7, with TRBD2 as a possible D gene (6 bases). CDR3 length equals 14 residues. Germline CDR1 and CDR2: MDHEN and SYDVKM. V lost 3 bases and J 2 bases, leaving 11 bases between the germline ends. CDR3 nucleotides: TGTGCCAGCAGTTTGATGGGGGGTGCCTACGAGCAGTACTTC. Translation gives CASSLMGGAYEQYF.

CDR3 sequence reads: CASSLFADSAYEQYF. CDR3 DNA: TGTGCCAGCAGCCTTTTCGCGGACAGCGCCTACGAGCAGTACTTC. The chain carries TRBV5-8 and TRBJ2-7; perhaps TRBD1 as D (6 bases). The CDR3 consists of 15 residues. The germline CDR1 and CDR2 sequences are SGHTS and YDEGEE. The ends were cut back, 4 bases at V and 2 bases at J, with 16 bases in the middle.

The rearrangement links TRBV27 to TRBJ2-1, with TRBD1 matching over 8 bases. This CDR3 is built from 16 residues. Looked up from germline, CDR1 is MNHEY and CDR2 is SMNVEV (reference sequence). Trimming cost V 6 bases and J 1 base; bases outside gene matches: 8. The CDR3 loop is CASSPGTGPSYNEQFF. The CDR3 nucleotides are TGTGCCAGCAGCCCTGGGACAGGACCTTCCTACAATGAGCAGTTCTTC.

This chain uses TRBV5-5 with TRBJ2-1; 7 bases match TRBD1. The CDR3 contains 16 residues. V gave up 4 bases and J gave up 12 bases; unmatched junction bases: 19. Germline V lookup: CDR1 SGHKS, CDR2 YYEKEE (reference sequence). CDR3 loop: CASSPSGQPLQSGQFF. CDR3 DNA sequence: TGTGCCAGCAGCCCCTCGGGACAGCCTCTACAATCTGGGCAGTTCTTC.

The J gene is TRBJ2-1, the V gene TRBV6-5, with 14 bases matching TRBD2. Per the germline V gene, CDR1 is MNHEY and CDR2 is SVGAGI. With 5 bases clipped from V and 9 bases from J, the junction kept 6 bases outside the gene matches. This CDR3 has 15 amino acids. This CDR3 is CASSGTSGSSSEQFF. CDR3 DNA: TGTGCCAGCAGTGGGACTAGCGGGAGTAGTAGTGAGCAGTTCTTC.

This clone was found once. The CDR3 nucleotides read TGTGCCAGCAGTGAAGACAAATCTAGAAACATTCAGTACTTC. It is translated as CASSEDKSRNIQYF. This chain links TRBV6-1 with TRBJ2-4; D is unclear. V was cut by 1 base and J by 6 bases, with 10 bases left in between. Germline V CDR1 and CDR2: MNHNS, SASEGT. The CDR3 contains 14 residues.

The V and J genes are TRBV28 and TRBJ2-7; 10 bases fit TRBD2. The J segment lost 4 bases and the V segment lost 5 bases, leaving 8 bases of the junction unmatched. CDR1 and CDR2 from the germline V gene are MDHEN and SYDVKM. The CDR3 extends over 15 amino acids. This CDR3 is CASSPNGLAVYEQYF. CDR3 nucleotide sequence: TGTGCCAGCAGTCCCAACGGACTAGCGGTATACGAGCAGTACTTC.

This chain connects TRBV7-9 to TRBJ2-1; the D gene is possibly TRBD2 (7 bases). CDR3 length: 15 amino acids. Trimming cost V 5 bases and J 4 bases, with 15 bases left between them. Germline CDR1 and CDR2: SEHNR and FQNEAQ (reference sequence). CDR3 coding DNA: TGTGCCAGCAGCCCCGCGGGGGCCGTATACAATGAGCAGTTCTTC. Translation: CASSPAGAVYNEQFF. The whole variable domain, filled in from reference TRBV7-9 and TRBJ2-1, reads DTGVSQNPRHKITKRGQNVTFRCDPISEHNRLYWYRQTLGQGPEFLTYFQNEAQLEKSRLLSDRFSAERPKGSFSTLEIQRTEQGDSAMYLCASSPAGAVYNEQFFGPGTRLTVL.

The chain recombines TRBV6-4 with TRBJ1-1; possibly TRBD1 for D (5 bases). CDR3 length equals 14 residues. Trimming took 2 bases from V and 7 from J, leaving 14 bases between them. Germline V gene data show CDR1 as MRHNA and CDR2 as SNTAGT. CDR3 in amino acids: CASSDGVGRGEAFF. CDR3 nucleotide sequence: TGTGCCAGCAGTGACGGCGTGGGGCGGGGTGAAGCTTTCTTT.

In this sample, this clone turned up once. The V call is TRBV5-1, the J call TRBJ2-3; TRBD2 matches 7 bases. The CDR3 extends over 16 amino acids. Germline CDR1 is SGHRS and CDR2 is YFSETQ. The V and J ends lost 4 bases and 3 bases, in that order; junction bases with no gene match: 11. In DNA, the CDR3 is TGCGCCAGCAGCGCCTCCGGGCAGCGGGGTACAGATACGCAGTATTTT. The encoded protein is CASSASGQRGTDTQYF.

The chain has TRBV27 and TRBJ2-4; 7 bases match TRBD2. V trimming: 0 bases; J trimming: 7 bases; junction bases outside the gene matches: 3. CDR3 length: 14 residues. Germline CDR1 reads MNHEY; CDR2 reads SMNVEV (reference sequence). The CDR3 region is CASSLSSGWNIQYF. CDR3 DNA sequence: TGTGCCAGCAGTTTATCTAGCGGGTGGAACATTCAGTACTTC.

The chain recombines TRBV19 with TRBJ1-4; the D gene is possibly TRBD1 (5 bases). V was trimmed by 11 bases and J by 0 bases, leaving 19 bases between them. The CDR3 runs 16 residues. CDR1 and CDR2 from the germline V gene are LNHDA and SQIVND (reference sequence). The CDR3 DNA follows: TGTGCCTCAGGGTCAGGGATAATGGCAACTAATGAAAAACTGTTTTTT. Amino acid sequence: CASGSGIMATNEKLFF. The full variable domain, in which reference TRBV19 and TRBJ1-4 provide the parts outside the CDR3, is DGGITQSPKYLFRKEGQNVTLSCEQNLNHDAMYWYRQDPGQGLRLIYYSQIVNDFQKGDIAEGYSVSREKKESFPLTVTSAQKNPTAFYLCASGSGIMATNEKLFFGSGTQLSVL.

The rearrangement joins TRBV7-2 to TRBJ2-3; 14 bases fit TRBD2. This CDR3 spans 16 amino acids. V was clipped by 3 bases and J by 4 bases; unmatched bases: 3. Germline CDR1 is SGHTA and CDR2 is FQGNSA. The CDR3 DNA is TGTGCCAGCAGCTTTGGGGGACTAGCGGGAGCAGATACGCAGTATTTT. Its protein product is CASSFGGLAGADTQYF.

V usage is TRBV30 and J usage is TRBJ2-5, with TRBD1 matching 11 bases. V trimming: 2 bases; J trimming: 1 base; junction bases outside the gene matches: 3. CDR1 and CDR2 (germline): GTSNPN, SVGIG (reference sequence). The length of the CDR3 is 15 residues. CDR3 amino acids: CAWSFGTGGQETQYF. CDR3 nucleotide sequence: TGTGCCTGGAGTTTCGGGACAGGGGGCCAAGAGACCCAGTACTTC.